This T cell receptor beta chain was obtained from a study of tumor and adjacent non-tumor tissue in lung cancer. The overall study: Histology: about a dozen adenocarcinoma, 2 squamous cell carcinoma, 1 small cell lung cancer.

On this clonotype itself: The antigen is undetermined.

The CDR3 runs 12 residues. The V end was cut by 7 bases, the J end by 11 bases, with 17 bases between. Findings and limits, study-wide: In normal lung, the top 100 clones were significantly more dominant than in tumor. TCR diversity was significantly greater in tumor than normal lung tissue.

No cell sorting was done before RNA was extracted from the tissue. A modified ARM-PCR protocol with three rounds of nested PCR amplified TCRbeta. TCRdb reprocessed the multiplex PCR reads via MiXCR and lists one record per CDR3 protein. The sample lists about 110,000 distinct CDR3 sequences, roughly 75% occurring once. The clonotype originates from a woman aged 60-70 years with non-small cell lung cancer. Sequencing used lung tumor tissue. The genes are TRBV12-3 or TRBV12-4 and TRBJ1-1, with D tentatively TRBD1 (5 bases). Here the CDR3 DNA reads TGTGCCAGCACAGACTTGGGGGATGTGGCTTTCTTT. Amino acid sequence: CASTDLGDVAFF.